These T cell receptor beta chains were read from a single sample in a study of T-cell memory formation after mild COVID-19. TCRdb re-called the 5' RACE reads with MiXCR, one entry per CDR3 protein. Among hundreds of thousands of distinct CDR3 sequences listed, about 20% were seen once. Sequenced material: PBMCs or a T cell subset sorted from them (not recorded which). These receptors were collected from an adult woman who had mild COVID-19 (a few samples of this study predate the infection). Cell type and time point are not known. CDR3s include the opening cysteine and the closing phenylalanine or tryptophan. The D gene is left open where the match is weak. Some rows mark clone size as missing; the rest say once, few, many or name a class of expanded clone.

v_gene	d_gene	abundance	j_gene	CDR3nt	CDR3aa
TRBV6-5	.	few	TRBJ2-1	TGTGCCAGCAGGGGTAGCGGATACAATGAGCAGTTCTTC	CASRGSGYNEQFF
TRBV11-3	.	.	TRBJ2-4	TGTGCCAGCAGCTTTGGGGGAAAAGACAAAAACATTCAGTACTTC	CASSFGGKDKNIQYF
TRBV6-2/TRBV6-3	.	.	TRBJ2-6	TGTGCCAGCAGCACCGGCGCCTCTGGGGCCAACGTCCTGACTTTC	CASSTGASGANVLTF
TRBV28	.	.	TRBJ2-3	TGTGCCAGCATTTCGCAGGGGATCACAGATACGCAGTATTTT	CASISQGITDTQYF
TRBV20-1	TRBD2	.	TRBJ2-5	TGCAGTGCGGGGGTTAGCGGGACCGAGACCCAGTACTTC	CSAGVSGTETQYF
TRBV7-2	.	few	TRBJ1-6	TGTGCCAGCAGCTTAGACAGTATCGATTCACCCCTCCACTTT	CASSLDSIDSPLHF
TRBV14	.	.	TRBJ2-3	TGTGCCAGCAGCCAAATGTTGGCAGATACGCAGTATTTT	CASSQMLADTQYF
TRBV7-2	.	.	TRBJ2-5	TGTGCCAGCAGGTTAGACAGAGCACAAGAGACCCAGTACTTC	CASRLDRAQETQYF
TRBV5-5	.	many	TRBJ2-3	TGTGCCAGCAGCTTGTCATCGCGCGGAGCACAAGATACGCAGTATTTT	CASSLSSRGAQDTQYF
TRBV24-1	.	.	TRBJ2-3	TGTGCCACCAGTGATTTGCCCGGGACCACCGCTAGCACAGATACGCAGTATTTT	CATSDLPGTTASTDTQYF
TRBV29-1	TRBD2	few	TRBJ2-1	TGCAGCGGGGGGGGTGCGTCCTACAATGAGCAGTTCTTC	CSGGGASYNEQFF
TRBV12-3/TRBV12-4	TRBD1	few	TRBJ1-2	TGTGCCAGCGGGACAGGGGTGGGCTACACCTTC	CASGTGVGYTF
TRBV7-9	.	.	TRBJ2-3	TGTGCCAGCAGCCCCCACCAATATACGCAGTATTTT	CASSPHQYTQYF
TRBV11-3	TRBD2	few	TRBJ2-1	TGTGCCAGCAGCTCACCGGGACTAATCAATGAGCAGTTCTTC	CASSSPGLINEQFF
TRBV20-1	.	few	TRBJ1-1	TGCAGTGCGGAAAGCCTCGGACAGAACACTGAAGCTTTCTTT	CSAESLGQNTEAFF
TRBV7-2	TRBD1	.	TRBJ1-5	TGTGCCAGCAGCGCTCGACAGGGGCAGCCCCAGCATTTT	CASSARQGQPQHF
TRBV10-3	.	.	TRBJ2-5	TGTGCCATCAGTTCAGGGCTAGATGAGACCCAGTACTTC	CAISSGLDETQYF